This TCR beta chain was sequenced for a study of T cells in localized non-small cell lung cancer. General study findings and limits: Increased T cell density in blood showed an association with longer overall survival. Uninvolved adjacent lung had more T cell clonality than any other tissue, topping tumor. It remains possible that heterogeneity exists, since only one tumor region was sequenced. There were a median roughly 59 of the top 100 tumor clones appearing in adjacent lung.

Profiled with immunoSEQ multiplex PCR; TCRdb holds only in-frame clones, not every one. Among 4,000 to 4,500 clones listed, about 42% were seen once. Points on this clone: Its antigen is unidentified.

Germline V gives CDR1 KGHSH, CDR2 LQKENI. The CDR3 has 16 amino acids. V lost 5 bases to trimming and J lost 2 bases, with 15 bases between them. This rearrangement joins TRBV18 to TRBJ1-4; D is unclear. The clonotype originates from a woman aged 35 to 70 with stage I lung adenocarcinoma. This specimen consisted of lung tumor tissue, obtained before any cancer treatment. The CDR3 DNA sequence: TGTGCCAGCTCATCCGCACGATCCGGGACTAATGAAAAACTGTTTTTT. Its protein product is CASSSARSGTNEKLFF.